One and the same sample provided the 18 T cell receptor beta chains below, sequenced in a study of T-cell reconstitution after alpha-beta-depleted transplantation in children. Unique molecular identifiers tagged the TCRbeta library. TCRdb reprocessed the PCR reads with MiXCR, giving one entry per CDR3 protein. The profile shows fewer than 350,000 distinct CDR3 sequences, approximately 10% of them singletons. Specimen: peripheral blood, collected 180 days after TCRalphabeta/CD19-depleted stem cell transplant. These receptors all come from a male patient aged 2-10 years who had a stem cell transplant for chronic granulomatous disease, so the T cells may come from the graft donor.

For this clonotype: A much larger clone lies a single base off, so this may be a read error. The chain is built from TRBV7-8 and TRBJ1-4; D gene unclear. The CDR3 contains 14 residues. In germline, CDR1 is SGHVS, CDR2 FQNEAQ. The DNA of the CDR3 is TGTGCCAGCAGCCGAATAGCATTGGGTGAAAAACTGCTTTTT. Its translation is CASSRIALGEKLLF.

Turning to this clonotype: A much larger clone is a single base away; this may be a read error. The V and J genes are TRBV7-8 and TRBJ1-5; possibly TRBD1 for D (5 bases). The CDR3 spans 17 residues. Per the germline V gene, CDR1 is SGHVS and CDR2 is FQNEAQ. For the CDR3, the DNA is TGTGCCAGCAGCTTAGCCCCTGGCACAGGACCAAATCACCCCCAGCATTTT. Translating gives CASSLAPGTGPNHPQHF.

This clonotype has a count of ten or more. The rearrangement uses TRBV20-1 and TRBJ1-2; 7 bases are shared with TRBD1. Trimming took 6 bases from V and 5 from J; bases not matched to a gene: 9. The CDR3 is 13 amino acids. CDR1 and CDR2 from the germline V gene are DFQATT and SNEGSKA (reference sequence). Here the CDR3 DNA reads TGCAGTGCAACTGGGACAGTGTGGTATGGCTACACCTTC. This translates into CSATGTVWYGYTF.

This clonotype appeared many times. The rearrangement joins TRBV7-2 to TRBJ2-3; 12 bases fit TRBD2. Trimming took 5 bases from V and 3 from J; bases not matched to a gene: 9. The CDR3 sequence is 17 residues long. Germline-derived CDR1 and CDR2 are SGHTA and FQGNSA. Here the CDR3 reads CASSLRTSGVLTDTQYF. The CDR3 DNA sequence: TGTGCCAGCAGCCTCAGGACTAGCGGGGTCTTGACAGATACGCAGTATTTT.

There are many counts of this clonotype. The rearrangement uses TRBV20-1 and TRBJ2-7; no reliable D call. Trimming pared 6 bases from V and 3 bases from J, leaving 12 bases between. CDR1 and CDR2 (germline): DFQATT, SNEGSKA (reference sequence). The CDR3 runs to 12 residues. CDR3 sequence: CSASTGYYEQYF. CDR3 DNA sequence: TGCAGTGCCTCGACTGGATACTACGAGCAGTACTTC.

This clonotype was seen at least ten times. The rearrangement uses TRBV30 and TRBJ2-5, with 7 positions matching TRBD2. CDR3 length: 13 residues. With 6 bases clipped from V and 4 bases from J, the junction kept 8 bases outside the gene matches. Germline V gene data show CDR1 as GTSNPN and CDR2 as SVGIG (reference sequence). The DNA of the CDR3 is TGTGCCTGTCCGCGGGAGAACGGAGAGACCCAGTACTTC. Its translation is CACPRENGETQYF.

At least ten counts were recorded for this clonotype. V is TRBV7-2 and J is TRBJ2-2; unclear D gene. Trimming left V 2 bases short and J 5 bases short, with 6 bases between. From germline, CDR1 is SGHTA and CDR2 FQGNSA. The CDR3 extends over 13 amino acids. CDR3 nucleotide sequence: TGTGCCAGCAGCTTACTAGAGACCGGGGAGCTGTTTTTT. Translating gives CASSLLETGELFF.

The sample holds many counts of this clonotype. This chain uses TRBV20-1 with TRBJ2-2; D not certain. This CDR3 is 14 amino acids long. Germline CDR1 DFQATT, CDR2 SNEGSKA (reference sequence). Trimming shortened V by 3 bases and J by 2 bases, and 10 bases separated the two germline ends. Here the CDR3 reads CSARNGYNTGELFF. The CDR3 DNA follows: TGCAGTGCTAGGAACGGGTACAACACCGGGGAGCTGTTTTTT.

The table lists this clonotype with many counts. This chain joins TRBV12-5 and TRBJ2-7; 8 bases are shared with TRBD1. Germline-derived CDR1 and CDR2 are LGHNT and FRNRAP. V gave up 4 bases and J gave up 7 bases; unmatched junction bases: 6. This CDR3 spans 13 amino acids. The CDR3, as DNA: TGTGCTAGTGGTTACTGGACAGGGCGGGAGCAGTACTTC. This codes for CASGYWTGREQYF.

Notes on this clonotype: This could be a read error, since a much larger clone is one nucleotide away. The conserved closing phenylalanine or tryptophan is absent in this CDR3, likely reflecting a read error. The CDR3 loop reads CATSGRRQGTEAFL. The CDR3 DNA reads TGTGCCACCAGCGGACGACGACAGGGCACTGAAGCTTTCCTT. This sequence joins TRBV15 and TRBJ1-1, with 7 bases that match TRBD1. Germline V gene lookup returns CDR1 LNHNV and CDR2 YYDKDF (reference sequence). The CDR3 extends over 14 amino acids. The J segment lost 4 bases and the V segment lost 5 bases, leaving 7 bases of the junction unmatched.

This clonotype was picked up many times. The chain is built from TRBV10-2 and TRBJ2-1; 8 bases align to TRBD2. Germline loops: CDR1 WSHSY, CDR2 SAAADI. The CDR3 is 14 residues long. Losses at the gene ends were 8 bases for V and 9 bases for J; bases not matched to a gene: 12. The CDR3 reads CASSRAGDASEQFF. In DNA, the CDR3 is TGCGCCAGCTCCCGAGCGGGAGACGCGAGTGAGCAGTTCTTC.

Ten or more counts support this clonotype. This chain joins TRBV28 and TRBJ1-3, with D possibly matching TRBD1 (5 bases). In germline, CDR1 is MDHEN, CDR2 SYDVKM. The CDR3 sequence is 15 residues long. Trimming cost V 3 bases and J 0 bases, with 9 bases left between them. This chain's CDR3 is CASSFGALSGNTIYF. The DNA of the CDR3 is TGTGCCAGCAGTTTTGGGGCCCTCTCTGGAAACACCATATATTTT.

This clonotype was seen at least ten times. The chain links TRBV3-1 to TRBJ2-1; D may be TRBD2 (6 bases). V gave up 4 bases and J gave up 9 bases, with 19 bases separating them. Germline V CDR1 and CDR2: LGHDT, YNNKEL (reference sequence). This CDR3 region has 15 residues. CDR3 bases: TGTGCCAGCAGCCGGGACTTGGCCCGAGGGGCTGAGCAGTTCTTC. As protein: CASSRDLARGAEQFF.

This chain connects TRBV19 to TRBJ2-1, with 15 bases matching TRBD2. Looked up from germline, CDR1 is LNHDA and CDR2 is SQIVND (reference sequence). V was pared by 6 bases and J by 4 bases, with 4 bases of the junction left unmatched. This CDR3 is 16 amino acids long. The CDR3 here is CASRGTSGRRYNEQFF. The CDR3 nucleotides read TGTGCCAGTAGGGGGACTAGCGGGAGGAGGTACAATGAGCAGTTCTTC.

This clonotype was detected ten times or more. The chain carries TRBV15 and TRBJ1-6; D remains ambiguous. From germline, CDR1 is LNHNV and CDR2 YYDKDF (reference sequence). The V end was cut by 4 bases, the J end by 10 bases, with 17 bases between. The CDR3 extends over 15 amino acids. The CDR3 coding sequence is TGTGCCACCAGCAAAGAGGGTACAAGAGGGTCACCCCTCCACTTT. Protein sequence: CATSKEGTRGSPLHF.

There are many counts of this clonotype. J is TRBJ2-5 and V is TRBV7-8; D gene uncertain. CDR1 is SGHVS, CDR2 FQNEAQ, per germline. The CDR3 is made up of 15 amino acids. Trimming cost V 4 bases and J 5 bases, with 17 bases left between them. This chain's CDR3 is CASSWREGSRETQYF. CDR3 DNA sequence: TGTGCCAGCAGCTGGCGTGAAGGTTCAAGGGAGACCCAGTACTTC. The whole variable domain, remainder taken from reference TRBV7-8 and TRBJ2-5, is GAGVSQSPRYKVAKRGQDVALRCDPISGHVSLFWYQQALGQGPEFLTYFQNEAQLDKSGLPSDRFFAERPEGSVSTLKIQRTQQEDSAVYLCASSWREGSRETQYFGPGTRLLVL.

This clonotype appeared many times. The V gene is TRBV10-3, the J gene TRBJ2-7, with a tentative D call TRBD1 (6 bases). This CDR3 has 14 residues. V was shortened by 2 bases and J by 5 bases, with 13 bases between the two germline ends. The V gene's germline CDR1 is ENHRY and CDR2 SYGVKD. Here the CDR3 reads CAISEPQGAHEQYF. Written as DNA, the CDR3 is TGTGCCATCAGTGAGCCACAGGGAGCCCACGAGCAGTACTTC.

A remark on this clonotype: Compared with germline, one end of the junction differs, possibly owing to a read error. The rearrangement links TRBV6-5 to TRBJ2-2; no definite D call. Germline-derived CDR1 and CDR2 are MNHEY and SVGAGI. There are 12 residues in the CDR3. The CDR3 is CASGYNTGELFF. CDR3 bases: TGTGCCAGCGGTTACAACACCGGGGAGCTGTTTTTT.